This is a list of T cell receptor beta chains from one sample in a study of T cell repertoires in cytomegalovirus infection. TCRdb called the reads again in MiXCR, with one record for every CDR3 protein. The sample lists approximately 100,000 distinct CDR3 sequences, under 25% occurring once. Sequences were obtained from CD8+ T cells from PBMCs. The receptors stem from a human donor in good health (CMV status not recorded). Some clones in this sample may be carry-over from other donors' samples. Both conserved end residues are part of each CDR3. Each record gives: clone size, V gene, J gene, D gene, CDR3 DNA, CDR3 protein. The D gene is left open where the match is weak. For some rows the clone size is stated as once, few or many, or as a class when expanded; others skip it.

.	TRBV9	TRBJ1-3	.	TGTGCCAGCAGCGGGGATGGAAACACCATATATTTT	CASSGDGNTIYF
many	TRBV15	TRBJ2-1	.	TGTGCCACCAGCAGAGGAAGGCGGGAAAGGGGCAATGAGCAGTTCTTC	CATSRGRRERGNEQFF
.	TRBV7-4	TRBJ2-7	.	TGTGCCAGCGGCCCAGCAGTGGGGGCGACCTACGAGCAGTACTTC	CASGPAVGATYEQYF
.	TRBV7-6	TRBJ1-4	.	TGTGCCAGCAGCCCGGCCGGGGAAAAACTGTTTTTT	CASSPAGEKLFF
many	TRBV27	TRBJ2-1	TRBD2	TGTGCCAGCAGTTTCGCTAGCGGGAGTAATGAGCAGTTCTTC	CASSFASGSNEQFF
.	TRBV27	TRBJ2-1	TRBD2	TGTGCCAGCAGTCTTGGGACTAGGGGCAATGAGCAGTTCTTC	CASSLGTRGNEQFF
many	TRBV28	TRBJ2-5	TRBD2	TGTGCCAGCATCCCGGCGGGGGGCGAGGAGACCCAGTACTTC	CASIPAGGEETQYF
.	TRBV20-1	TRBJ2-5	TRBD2	TGCAGTGCTAGAGTACTAGCGGGAGTAGAGGAGACCCAGTACTTC	CSARVLAGVEETQYF
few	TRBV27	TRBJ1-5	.	TGTGCCAGCAGTTTATTGGGTTCCGGTCAGCCCCAGCATTTT	CASSLLGSGQPQHF
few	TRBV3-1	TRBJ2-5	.	TGTGCCAGCAGCCAAGATCGTGGGAGCGGAGAGACCCAGTACTTC	CASSQDRGSGETQYF
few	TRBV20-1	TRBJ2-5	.	TGCAGTGCTTCTGAGGGTTCGGAGACCCAGTACTTC	CSASEGSETQYF
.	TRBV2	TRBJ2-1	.	TGTGCCAGCAGTGACCCCCGAGGCGGCAACTCCTACAATGAGCAGTTCTTC	CASSDPRGGNSYNEQFF
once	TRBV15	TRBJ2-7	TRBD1	TGTGCCACCAGCGGTCGACAGGGGGGGAGCTACGAGCAGTACTTC	CATSGRQGGSYEQYF